This TCR beta chain was profiled in a study of blood T cell repertoires in COVID-19. Study in general: Donors in the United States, Italy and Spain gave samples during acute or convalescent COVID-19. T cells, B-cell-depleted T cells, or PBMCs provided the cDNA or gDNA that served as material.

Trimming removed 6 bases at V and 2 bases at J, with 10 bases between. Looked up from germline, CDR1 is SNHLY and CDR2 is FYNNEI. The CDR3 totals 13 residues. Original processing notes: It was from reference gene primer amplification that nucleated cell counts were estimated. The table came from immunoSEQ multiplex PCR; TCRdb's copy has only in-frame clones and leaves some out. V, J and clone size derive from that table, while D and trimming were established from the DNA sequence. The sample has 86,000 or so clones, approximately 86% seen once. Sample: peripheral blood. The TCR originated in a man aged 50 to 59 with active or convalescent COVID-19. V and J are TRBV2 and TRBJ2-5; D is unresolved. For the CDR3, the DNA is TGTGCCAGCAGCGAGAACAGACAAGAGACCCAGTACTTC. It specifies CASSENRQETQYF.